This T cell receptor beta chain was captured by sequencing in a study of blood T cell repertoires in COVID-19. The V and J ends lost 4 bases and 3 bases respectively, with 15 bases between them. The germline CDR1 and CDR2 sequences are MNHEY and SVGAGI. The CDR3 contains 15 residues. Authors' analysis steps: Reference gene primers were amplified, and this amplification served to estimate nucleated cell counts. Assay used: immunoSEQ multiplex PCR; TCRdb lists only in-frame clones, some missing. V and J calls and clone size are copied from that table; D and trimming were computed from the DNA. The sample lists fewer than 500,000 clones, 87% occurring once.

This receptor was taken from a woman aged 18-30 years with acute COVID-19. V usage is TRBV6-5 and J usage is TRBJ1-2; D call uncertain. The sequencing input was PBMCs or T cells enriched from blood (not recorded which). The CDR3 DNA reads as TGTGCCAGCAGTTTGAATTCTAACGGAGACTATGGCTACACCTTC. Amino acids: CASSLNSNGDYGYTF.